This T cell receptor (beta chain) was recorded in a study of blood T cell repertoires in COVID-19. Study as a whole: Specimens from acute and convalescent COVID-19 originated in the United States, Italy and Spain.

The assay was immunoSEQ multiplex PCR, and TCRdb's table has in-frame clones only and misses some. The sample lists approximately 190,000 clones, roughly 82% occurring once. Seattle patients were enrolled during active infection and followed longitudinally. V lost 6 bases to trimming and J lost 16 bases; unmatched junction nucleotides: 6. CDR1 MDHEN and CDR2 SYDVKM come from the germline V gene. This CDR3 has 11 amino acids. The receptor was derived from a woman aged 55-69 years with COVID-19, enrolled during active disease. V and J are TRBV28 and TRBJ2-1; 10 bases map to TRBD1. Sequencing was done on a sample of peripheral blood. CDR3 in amino acids: CASRPDRGLFF. CDR3 nucleotide sequence: TGTGCCAGCAGACCAGACAGGGGGCTCTTCTTC.